This TCR beta chain was identified in a study of CD8 T cells in Susac syndrome. Study findings and constraints: The study's TCR sequencing and HLA analysis drew on a certain number of individuals. That number was acknowledged as relatively small.

The V and J ends lost 0 bases and 0 bases respectively, with 8 bases between them. The CDR3 runs 15 residues. Germline values: CDR1 SEHNR, CDR2 FQNEAQ (reference sequence). In regard to this clonotype: The antigen remains unidentified.

RNA in amounts of roughly 0.5 to 1 ug was reverse transcribed with random hexamers. TCRdb re-called the immunoSEQ multiplex PCR reads with MiXCR, one entry per CDR3 protein. The sample has over 70,000 distinct CDR3 sequences, approximately 96% seen once; the top ten hold 0.55% to 0.8%. The receptor was isolated from a human donor with Susac syndrome. The sample taken for sequencing was CD8+ T cells from PBMCs. V usage is TRBV7-9 and J usage is TRBJ1-1; D unresolved. CDR3 bases: TGTGCCAGCAGCTTAGCTGTACCCATGAACACTGAAGCTTTCTTT. This translates into CASSLAVPMNTEAFF.